Detailed here is one TCR beta chain. The antigen is not known. This sample was included in a study of T cells in Graves' hyperthyroidism and ophthalmopathy. Regarding the study as a whole: Among thyroid clonotypes expanded above 0.001, most also appeared in blood.

RNA transcripts yielded amplified TCR beta CDR3 regions. A first-round RT-PCR of the TCR CDR3 used the HTBI primer set. Each CDR3 protein is one row after TCRdb ran MiXCR on the multiplex PCR reads. The sample includes 350,000 to 400,000 distinct CDR3 sequences, more than 12% seen only once; the top ten take roughly 33%. Hyperthyroidism patients were newly diagnosed, had disease duration under 2 months, and were aged 18 to 65 years. For the diagnoses, clinical symptoms, serum thyroxine and TRAb, thyroid ultrasound and orbital computed tomography were used. The V gene's germline CDR1 is SEHNR and CDR2 FQNEAQ (reference sequence). Trimming cost V 5 bases and J 4 bases, with 9 bases left between them. This CDR3 region has 14 residues.

The chain joins TRBV7-9 to TRBJ2-6; TRBD2 might be the D (6 bases). The sequenced sample consisted of blood. This sequence originates from a woman in her 30s with Graves' hyperthyroidism. As DNA, the CDR3 is TGTGCCAGCAGCCGGAGGGACGGGGCCAACGTCCTGACTTTC. It specifies CASSRRDGANVLTF.